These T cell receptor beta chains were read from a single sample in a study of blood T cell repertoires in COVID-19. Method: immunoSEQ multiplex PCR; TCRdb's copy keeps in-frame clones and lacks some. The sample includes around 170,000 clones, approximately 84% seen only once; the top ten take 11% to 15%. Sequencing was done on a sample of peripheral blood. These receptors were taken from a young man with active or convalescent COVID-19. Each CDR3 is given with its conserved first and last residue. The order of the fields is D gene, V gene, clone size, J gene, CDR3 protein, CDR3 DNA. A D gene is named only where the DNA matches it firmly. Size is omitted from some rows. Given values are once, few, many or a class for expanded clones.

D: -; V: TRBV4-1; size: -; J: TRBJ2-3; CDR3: CASSQGPNTQYF; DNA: TGCGCCAGCAGCCAAGGGCCAAATACGCAGTATTTT
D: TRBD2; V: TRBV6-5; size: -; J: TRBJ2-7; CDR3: CATRTSGILYEQYF; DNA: TGTGCCACCAGGACTAGCGGGATTCTTTACGAGCAGTACTTC
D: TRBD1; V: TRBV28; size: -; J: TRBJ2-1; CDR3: CASSTGQEERGQFF; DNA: TGTGCCAGCAGTACGGGACAGGAAGAGAGAGGGCAGTTCTTC
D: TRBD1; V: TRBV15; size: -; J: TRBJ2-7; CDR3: CATSEGQGAIDEQYF; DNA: TGTGCCACCAGCGAGGGACAGGGGGCGATCGACGAGCAGTACTTC
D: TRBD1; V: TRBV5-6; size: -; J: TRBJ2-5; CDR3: CASSSTGEAETQYF; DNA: TGTGCCAGCAGCTCGACAGGGGAGGCAGAGACCCAGTACTTC
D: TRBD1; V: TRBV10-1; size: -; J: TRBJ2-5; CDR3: CASTQPSGQDQETQYF; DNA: TGCGCCAGCACCCAACCCTCGGGACAGGACCAAGAGACCCAGTACTTC
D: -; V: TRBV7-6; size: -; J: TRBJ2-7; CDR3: CASSLAGLDSYEQYF; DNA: TGTGCCAGCAGCTTAGCCGGACTGGACTCCTACGAGCAGTACTTC
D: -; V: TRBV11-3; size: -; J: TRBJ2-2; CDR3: CASSLDSPGELFF; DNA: TGTGCCAGCAGCTTAGATAGCCCCGGGGAGCTGTTTTTT
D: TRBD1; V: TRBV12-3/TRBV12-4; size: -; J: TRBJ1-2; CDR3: CASSFRRGNGYTF; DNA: TGTGCCAGCAGTTTTCGCAGGGGGAATGGCTACACCTTC
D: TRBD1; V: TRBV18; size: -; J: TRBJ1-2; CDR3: CASSPQGEYGYTF; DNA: TGTGCCAGCTCACCCCAGGGGGAGTATGGCTACACCTTC
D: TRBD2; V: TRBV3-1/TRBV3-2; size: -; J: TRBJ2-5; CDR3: CASSQELSGRAPKTQYF; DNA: TGTGCCAGCAGCCAAGAACTTAGCGGGAGGGCCCCAAAGACCCAGTACTTC
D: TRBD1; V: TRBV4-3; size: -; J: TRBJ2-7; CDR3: CASSQGRQGSRNEQYF; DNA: TGCGCCAGCAGCCAAGGTAGACAGGGTAGCCGGAACGAGCAGTACTTC
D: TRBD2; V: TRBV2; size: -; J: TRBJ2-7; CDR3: CASSESGLAGFGGYEQYF; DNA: TGTGCCAGCAGTGAGTCGGGACTAGCGGGTTTCGGGGGCTACGAGCAGTACTTC
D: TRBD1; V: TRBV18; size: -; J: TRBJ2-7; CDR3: CASSPQVSGQGAYEQYF; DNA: TGTGCCAGCTCACCACAGGTTTCGGGACAGGGGGCATACGAGCAGTACTTC
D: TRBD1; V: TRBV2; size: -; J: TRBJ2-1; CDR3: CASSRAGTAYNEQFF; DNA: TGTGCCAGCAGTCGCGCCGGGACAGCGTACAATGAGCAGTTCTTC
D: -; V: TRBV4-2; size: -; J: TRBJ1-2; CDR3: CASSHLGRGDGYTF; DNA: TGTGCCAGCAGCCACCTGGGGAGGGGTGATGGCTACACCTTC
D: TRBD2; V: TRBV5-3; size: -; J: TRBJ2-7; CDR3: CARSPGGASGRAEVPYEQYF; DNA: TGTGCCAGAAGCCCTGGAGGGGCGAGCGGGAGGGCCGAAGTACCCTACGAGCAGTACTTC
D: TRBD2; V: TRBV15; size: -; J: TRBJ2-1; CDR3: CATGRTSSNEQFF; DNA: TGTGCCACCGGACGGACTAGCAGCAATGAGCAGTTCTTC
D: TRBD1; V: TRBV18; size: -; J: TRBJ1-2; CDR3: CASSYRDRVSYGYTF; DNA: TGTGCCAGCTCATACCGGGACAGGGTATCCTATGGCTACACCTTC
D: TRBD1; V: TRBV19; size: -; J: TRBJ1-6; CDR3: CASSRGTGGTPLHF; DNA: TGTGCCAGTAGCCGGGGGACAGGGGGCACACCCCTCCACTTT
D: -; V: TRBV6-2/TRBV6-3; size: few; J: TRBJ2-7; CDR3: CASSYGGASYEQYF; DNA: TGTGCCAGCAGTTACGGGGGGGCCTCCTACGAGCAGTACTTC
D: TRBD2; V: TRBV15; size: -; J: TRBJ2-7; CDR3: CATSRAKFSSGGLSYEQYF; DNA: TGTGCCACCAGCAGAGCGAAGTTCTCTAGCGGGGGGCTCTCCTACGAGCAGTACTTC
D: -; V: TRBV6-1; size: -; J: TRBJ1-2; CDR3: CASSEGPRGYGYTF; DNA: TGTGCCAGCAGTGAAGGCCCCCGCGGCTATGGCTACACCTTC
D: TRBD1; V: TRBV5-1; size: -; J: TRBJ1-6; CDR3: CASSLGQGSSPLHF; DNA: TGCGCCAGCAGCCTAGGACAGGGGAGTTCACCCCTCCACTTT
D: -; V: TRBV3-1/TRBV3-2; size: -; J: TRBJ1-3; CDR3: CASSQQGIAGNTIYF; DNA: TGTGCCAGCAGCCAACAGGGGATAGCTGGAAACACCATATATTTT
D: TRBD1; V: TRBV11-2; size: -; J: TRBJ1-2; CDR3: CASSLEGTGVRYGYTF; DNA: TGTGCCAGCAGCTTAGAAGGGACAGGAGTTCGCTATGGCTACACCTTC
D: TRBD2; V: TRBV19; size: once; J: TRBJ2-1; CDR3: CASSRTSGGGREQFF; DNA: TGTGCCAGTAGTCGGACTAGCGGGGGGGGACGGGAGCAGTTCTTC
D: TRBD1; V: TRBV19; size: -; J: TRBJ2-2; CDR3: CASSPRTGWAGELFF; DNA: TGTGCCAGTAGTCCCCGGACAGGGTGGGCCGGGGAGCTGTTTTTT
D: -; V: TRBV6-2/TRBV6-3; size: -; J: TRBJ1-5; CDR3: CASSYSKGLALGGNQPQHF; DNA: TGTGCCAGCAGTTACTCGAAGGGTCTCGCGTTAGGGGGCAATCAGCCCCAGCATTTT
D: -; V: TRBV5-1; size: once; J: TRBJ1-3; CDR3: CASSLGDRTGNTIYF; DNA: TGCGCCAGCAGCTTGGGCGACAGGACTGGAAACACCATATATTTT
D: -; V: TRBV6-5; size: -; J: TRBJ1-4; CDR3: CASSYSSRSTEKLFF; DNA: TGTGCCAGCAGTTACTCGTCCAGGTCTACCGAAAAACTGTTTTTT
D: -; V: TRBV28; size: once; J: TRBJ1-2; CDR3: CASTGINYGYTF; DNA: TGTGCCAGCACCGGGATAAACTATGGCTACACCTTC
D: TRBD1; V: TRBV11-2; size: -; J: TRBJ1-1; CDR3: CASSFLTGGNTEAFF; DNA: TGTGCCAGCAGCTTCCTCACAGGGGGCAACACTGAAGCTTTCTTT
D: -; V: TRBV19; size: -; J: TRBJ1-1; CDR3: CASSIRGRNTEAFF; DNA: TGTGCCAGTAGTATTCGGGGGAGGAACACTGAAGCTTTCTTT
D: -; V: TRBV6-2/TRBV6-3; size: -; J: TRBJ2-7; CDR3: CASSSATGRLGEQYF; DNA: TGTGCCAGCAGTTCCGCCACGGGGAGATTGGGCGAGCAGTACTTC
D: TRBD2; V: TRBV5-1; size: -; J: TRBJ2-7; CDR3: CASSSGSSGSYEQYF; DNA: TGCGCCAGCAGCTCCGGTTCTAGCGGCTCCTACGAGCAGTACTTC
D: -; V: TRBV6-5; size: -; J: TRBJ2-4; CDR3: CASSYSGLAKNIQYF; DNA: TGTGCCAGCAGTTACTCGGGACTAGCCAAAAACATTCAGTACTTC
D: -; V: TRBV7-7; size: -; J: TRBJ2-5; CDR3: CASSSLGETQYF; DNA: TGTGCCAGCAGCTCTCTCGGGGAGACCCAGTACTTC
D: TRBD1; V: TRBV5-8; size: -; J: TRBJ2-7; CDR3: CASSLRTGGEQYF; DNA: TGTGCCAGCAGCCTCCGGACAGGTGGGGAGCAGTACTTC
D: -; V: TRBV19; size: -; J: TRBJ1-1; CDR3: CASSIQGGIAEAFF; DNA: TGTGCCAGTAGTATACAGGGTGGGATCGCTGAAGCTTTCTTT
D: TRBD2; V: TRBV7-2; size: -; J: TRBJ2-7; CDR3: CASSHPGLAGSYEQYF; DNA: TGTGCCAGCAGCCATCCGGGACTAGCGGGCTCCTACGAGCAGTACTTC
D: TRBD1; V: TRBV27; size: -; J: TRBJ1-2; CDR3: CASSRGQGAYGYTF; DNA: TGTGCCAGCAGTCGCGGACAGGGAGCCTATGGCTACACCTTC
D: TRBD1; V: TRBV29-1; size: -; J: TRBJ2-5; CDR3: CSVTGTGGETQYF; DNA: TGCAGCGTTACCGGGACAGGGGGGGAGACCCAGTACTTC
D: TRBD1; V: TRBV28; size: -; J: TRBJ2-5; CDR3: CASSLLGTGGETQYF; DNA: TGTGCCAGCAGTTTACTCGGGACAGGGGGAGAGACCCAGTACTTC